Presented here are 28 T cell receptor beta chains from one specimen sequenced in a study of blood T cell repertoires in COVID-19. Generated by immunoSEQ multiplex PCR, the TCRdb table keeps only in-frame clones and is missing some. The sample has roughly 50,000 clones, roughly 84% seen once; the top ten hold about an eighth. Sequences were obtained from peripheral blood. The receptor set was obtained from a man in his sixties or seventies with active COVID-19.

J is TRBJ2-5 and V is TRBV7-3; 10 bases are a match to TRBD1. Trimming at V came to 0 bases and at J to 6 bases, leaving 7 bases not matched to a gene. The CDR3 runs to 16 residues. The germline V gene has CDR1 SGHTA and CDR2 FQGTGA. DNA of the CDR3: TGTGCCAGCAGCTTAACAGCCGGACAGGGGGTACAGACCCAGTACTTC. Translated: CASSLTAGQGVQTQYF.

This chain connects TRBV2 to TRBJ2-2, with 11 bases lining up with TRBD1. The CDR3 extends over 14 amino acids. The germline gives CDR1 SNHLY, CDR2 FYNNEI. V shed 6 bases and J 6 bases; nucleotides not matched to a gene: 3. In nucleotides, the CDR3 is TGTGCCAGCAGCTGGGACAGGGGGGCCGGGGAGCTGTTTTTT. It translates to CASSWDRGAGELFF.

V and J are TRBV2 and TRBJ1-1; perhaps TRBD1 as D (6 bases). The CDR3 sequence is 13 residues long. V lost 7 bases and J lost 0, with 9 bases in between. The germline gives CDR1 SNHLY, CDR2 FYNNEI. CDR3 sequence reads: CASKGEMNTEAFF. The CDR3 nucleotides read TGTGCCAGCAAGGGGGAAATGAACACTGAAGCTTTCTTT. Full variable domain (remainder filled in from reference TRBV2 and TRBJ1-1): EPEVTQTPSHQVTQMGQEVILRCVPISNHLYFYWYRQILGQKVEFLVSFYNNEISEKSEIFDDQFSVERPDGSNFTLKIRSTKLEDSAMYFCASKGEMNTEAFFGQGTRLTVV.

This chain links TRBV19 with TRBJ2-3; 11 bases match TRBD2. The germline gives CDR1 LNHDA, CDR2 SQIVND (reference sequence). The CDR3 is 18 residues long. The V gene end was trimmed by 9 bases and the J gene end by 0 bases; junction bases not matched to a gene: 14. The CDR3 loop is CASSRGARLAGSTDTQYF. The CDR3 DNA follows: TGTGCCAGCAGCCGGGGGGCCAGACTAGCGGGAAGCACAGATACGCAGTATTTT.

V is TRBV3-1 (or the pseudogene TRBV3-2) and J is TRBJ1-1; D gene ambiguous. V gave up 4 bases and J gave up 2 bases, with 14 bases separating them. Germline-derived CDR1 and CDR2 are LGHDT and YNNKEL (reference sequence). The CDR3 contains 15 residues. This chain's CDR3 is CASSPGPGRNTEAFF. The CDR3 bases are TGTGCCAGCAGCCCGGGCCCGGGGAGAAACACTGAAGCTTTCTTT.

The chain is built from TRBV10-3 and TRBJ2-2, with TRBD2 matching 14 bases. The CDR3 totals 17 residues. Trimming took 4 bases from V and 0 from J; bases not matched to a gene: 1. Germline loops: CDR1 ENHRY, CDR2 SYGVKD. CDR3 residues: CAISGGLAGANTGELFF. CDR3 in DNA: TGTGCCATCAGTGGGGGACTAGCGGGGGCGAACACCGGGGAGCTGTTTTTT.

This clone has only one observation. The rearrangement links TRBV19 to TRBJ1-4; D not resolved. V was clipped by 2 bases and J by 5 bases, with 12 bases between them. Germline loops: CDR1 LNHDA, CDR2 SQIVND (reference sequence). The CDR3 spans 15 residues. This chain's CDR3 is CASSIRGAGNEKLFF. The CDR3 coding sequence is TGTGCCAGTAGTATACGGGGAGCGGGGAATGAAAAACTGTTTTTT.

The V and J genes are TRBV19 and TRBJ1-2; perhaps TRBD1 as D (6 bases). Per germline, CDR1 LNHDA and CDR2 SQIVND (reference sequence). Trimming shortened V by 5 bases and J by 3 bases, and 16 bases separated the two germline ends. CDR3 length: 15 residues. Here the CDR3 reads CASSRSGGADYGYTF. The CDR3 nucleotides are TGTGCCAGTAGTCGGTCGGGGGGGGCAGACTATGGCTACACCTTC.

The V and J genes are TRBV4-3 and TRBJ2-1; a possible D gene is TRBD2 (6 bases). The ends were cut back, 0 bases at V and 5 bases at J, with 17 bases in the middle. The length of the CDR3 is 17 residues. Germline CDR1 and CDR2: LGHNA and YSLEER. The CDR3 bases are TGCGCCAGCAGCCAAGATCAATGGGGGGAGGCGGACAATGAGCAGTTCTTC. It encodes CASSQDQWGEADNEQFF.

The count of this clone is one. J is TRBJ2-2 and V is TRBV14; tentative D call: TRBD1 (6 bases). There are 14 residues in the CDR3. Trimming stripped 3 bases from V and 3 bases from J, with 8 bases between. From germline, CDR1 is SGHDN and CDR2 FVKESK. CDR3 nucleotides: TGTGCCAGCAGCCAGGGGGCGCACACCGGGGAGCTGTTTTTT. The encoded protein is CASSQGAHTGELFF.

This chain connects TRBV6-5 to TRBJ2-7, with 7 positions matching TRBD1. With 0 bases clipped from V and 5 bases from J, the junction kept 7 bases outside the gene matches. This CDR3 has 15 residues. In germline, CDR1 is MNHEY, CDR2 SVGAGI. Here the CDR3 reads CASSYSQGTRNEQYF. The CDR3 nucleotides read TGTGCCAGCAGTTACTCACAGGGGACGAGGAACGAGCAGTACTTC.

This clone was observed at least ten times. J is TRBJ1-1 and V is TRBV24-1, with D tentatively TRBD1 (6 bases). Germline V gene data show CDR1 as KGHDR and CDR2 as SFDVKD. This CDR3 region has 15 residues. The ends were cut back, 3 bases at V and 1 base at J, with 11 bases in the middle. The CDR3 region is CATSDSLQGNTEAFF. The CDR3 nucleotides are TGTGCCACCAGTGATAGTTTACAGGGGAACACTGAAGCTTTCTTT.

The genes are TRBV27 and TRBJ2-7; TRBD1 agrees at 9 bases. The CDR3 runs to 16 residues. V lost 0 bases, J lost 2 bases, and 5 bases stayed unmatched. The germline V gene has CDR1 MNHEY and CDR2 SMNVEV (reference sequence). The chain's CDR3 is CASSLSPDRGPYEQYF. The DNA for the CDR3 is TGTGCCAGCAGTTTATCCCCGGACAGGGGACCCTACGAGCAGTACTTC.

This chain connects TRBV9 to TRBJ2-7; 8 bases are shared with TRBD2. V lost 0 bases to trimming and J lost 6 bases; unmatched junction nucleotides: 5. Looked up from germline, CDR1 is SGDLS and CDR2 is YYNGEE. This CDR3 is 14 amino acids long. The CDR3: CASSVAGGASEQYF. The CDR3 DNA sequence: TGTGCCAGCAGCGTAGCGGGGGGGGCCAGCGAGCAGTACTTC.

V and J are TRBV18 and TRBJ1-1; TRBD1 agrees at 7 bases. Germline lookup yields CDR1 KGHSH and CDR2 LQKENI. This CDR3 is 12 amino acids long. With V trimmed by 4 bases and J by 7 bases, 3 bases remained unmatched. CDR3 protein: CASSQDRFEAFF. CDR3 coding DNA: TGTGCCAGCTCACAGGACAGGTTTGAAGCTTTCTTT.

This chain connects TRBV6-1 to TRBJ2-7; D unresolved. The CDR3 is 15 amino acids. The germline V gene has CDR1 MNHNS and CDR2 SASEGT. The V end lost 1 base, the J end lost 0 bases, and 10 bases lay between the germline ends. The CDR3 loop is CASSEGVRASYEQYF. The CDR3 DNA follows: TGTGCCAGCAGTGAAGGTGTGCGAGCCTCCTACGAGCAGTACTTC.

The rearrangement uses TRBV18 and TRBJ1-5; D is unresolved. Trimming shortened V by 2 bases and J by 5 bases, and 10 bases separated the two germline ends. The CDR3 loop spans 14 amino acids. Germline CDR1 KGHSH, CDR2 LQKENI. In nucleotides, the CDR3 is TGTGCCAGCTCACCAGAGGGATGGGATCAGCCCCAGCATTTT. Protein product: CASSPEGWDQPQHF.

The CDR3 spells CASWRGGGPGAGANVLTF. CDR3 sequence (DNA): TGCGCCAGCTGGCGGGGCGGGGGCCCCGGAGCCGGGGCCAACGTCCTGACTTTC. This chain connects TRBV5-1 to TRBJ2-6; D possibly corresponds to TRBD2 (7 bases). V gave up 7 bases and J gave up 4 bases, with 24 bases separating them. Looked up from germline, CDR1 is SGHRS and CDR2 is YFSETQ. The CDR3 runs 18 residues.

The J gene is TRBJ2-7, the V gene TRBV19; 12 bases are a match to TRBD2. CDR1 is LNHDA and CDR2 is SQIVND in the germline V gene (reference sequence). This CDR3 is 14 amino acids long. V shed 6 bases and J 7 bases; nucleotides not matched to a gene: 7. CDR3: CASRLAGGVEEQYF. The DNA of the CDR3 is TGTGCCAGTAGACTAGCGGGGGGAGTGGAAGAGCAGTACTTC.

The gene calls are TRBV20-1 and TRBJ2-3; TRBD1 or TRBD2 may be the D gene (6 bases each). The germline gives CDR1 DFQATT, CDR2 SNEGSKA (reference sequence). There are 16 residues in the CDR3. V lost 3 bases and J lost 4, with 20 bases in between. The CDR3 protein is CSASGGTPPWSDTQYF. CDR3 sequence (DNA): TGCAGTGCTAGTGGGGGGACACCCCCGTGGTCAGATACGCAGTATTTT.

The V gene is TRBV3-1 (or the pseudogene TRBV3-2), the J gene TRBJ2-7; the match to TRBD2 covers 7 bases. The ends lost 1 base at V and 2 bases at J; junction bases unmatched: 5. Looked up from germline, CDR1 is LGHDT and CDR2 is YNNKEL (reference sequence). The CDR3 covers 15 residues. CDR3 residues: CASSQVGGIAYEQYF. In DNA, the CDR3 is TGTGCCAGCAGCCAAGTGGGGGGGATCGCCTACGAGCAGTACTTC.

The CDR3: CASSWRSEDGYTF. In nucleotides, the CDR3 is TGTGCCAGCAGCTGGCGGTCGGAAGATGGCTACACCTTC. The rearrangement uses TRBV7-2 and TRBJ1-2, with no clear D. Trimming stripped 4 bases from V and 6 bases from J, with 12 bases between. The germline V gene encodes CDR1 SGHTA and CDR2 FQGNSA. The CDR3 extends over 13 amino acids.

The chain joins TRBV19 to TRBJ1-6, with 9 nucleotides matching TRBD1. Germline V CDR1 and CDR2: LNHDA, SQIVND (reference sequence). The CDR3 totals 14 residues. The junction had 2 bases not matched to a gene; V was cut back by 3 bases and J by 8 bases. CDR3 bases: TGTGCCAGTAGTATTTGGGACAGGGATTCACCCCTCCACTTT. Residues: CASSIWDRDSPLHF.

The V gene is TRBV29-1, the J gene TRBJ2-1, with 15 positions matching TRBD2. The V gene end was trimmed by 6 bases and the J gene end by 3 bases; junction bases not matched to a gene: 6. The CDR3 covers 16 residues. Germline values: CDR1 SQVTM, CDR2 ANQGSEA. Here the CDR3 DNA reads TGCAGCGTGGGCGGACTAGCGGGGGGGCTCTACAATGAGCAGTTCTTC. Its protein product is CSVGGLAGGLYNEQFF.

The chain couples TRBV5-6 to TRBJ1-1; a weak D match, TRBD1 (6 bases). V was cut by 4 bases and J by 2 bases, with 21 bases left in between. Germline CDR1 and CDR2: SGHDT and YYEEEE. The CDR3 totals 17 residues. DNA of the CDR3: TGTGCCAGCAGCGCGTTACAGGGTTCGAGAGGAAACACTGAAGCTTTCTTT. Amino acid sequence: CASSALQGSRGNTEAFF.

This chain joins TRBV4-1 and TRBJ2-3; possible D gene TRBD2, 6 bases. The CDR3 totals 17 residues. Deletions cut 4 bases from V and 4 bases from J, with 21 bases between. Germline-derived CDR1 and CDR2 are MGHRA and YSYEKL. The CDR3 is CASSLKRGLPQADTQYF. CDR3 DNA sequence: TGCGCCAGCAGCCTCAAGAGGGGACTCCCTCAGGCAGATACGCAGTATTTT.

The CDR3 DNA reads as TGTGCCAGCAGACCGACGGGACAGCTCTACAATGAGCAGTTCTTC. This sequence encodes CASRPTGQLYNEQFF. J is TRBJ2-1 and V is TRBV5-5, with TRBD1 matching 7 bases. The CDR3 contains 15 residues. The trim removed 5 bases at V and 3 bases at J, leaving 8 bases unmatched. The V gene's germline CDR1 is SGHKS and CDR2 YYEKEE (reference sequence).

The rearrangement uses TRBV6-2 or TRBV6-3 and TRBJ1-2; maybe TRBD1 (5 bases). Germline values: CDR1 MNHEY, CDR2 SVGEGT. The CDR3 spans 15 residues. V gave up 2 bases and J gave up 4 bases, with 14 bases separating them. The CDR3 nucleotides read TGTGCCAGCAGTTACCGCCTCAGCGGGGGCTATGGCTACACCTTC. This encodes CASSYRLSGGYGYTF.